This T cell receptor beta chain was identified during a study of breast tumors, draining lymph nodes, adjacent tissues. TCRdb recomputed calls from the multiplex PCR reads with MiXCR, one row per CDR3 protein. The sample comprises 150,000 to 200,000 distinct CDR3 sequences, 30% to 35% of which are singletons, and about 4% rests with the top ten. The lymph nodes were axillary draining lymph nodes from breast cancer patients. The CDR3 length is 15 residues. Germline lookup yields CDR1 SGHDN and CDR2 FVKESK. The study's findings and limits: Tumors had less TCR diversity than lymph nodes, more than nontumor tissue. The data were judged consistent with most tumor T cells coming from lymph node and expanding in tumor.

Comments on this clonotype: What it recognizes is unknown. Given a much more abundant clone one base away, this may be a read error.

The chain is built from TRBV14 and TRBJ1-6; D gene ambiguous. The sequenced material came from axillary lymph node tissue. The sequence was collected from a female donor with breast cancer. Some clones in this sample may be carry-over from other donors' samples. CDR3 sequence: CASSPQSSYNSPPHF. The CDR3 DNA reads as TGTGCCAGCAGCCCCCAGAGCTCCTATAATTCACCCCCCCACTTT.